Below are 10 T cell receptor beta chains sequenced from a single sample in a study of shared clonotypes between healthy human individuals. Only in-frame clones appear in the TCRdb table, and some are missing; sequencing was by immunoSEQ multiplex PCR. The sample includes 730,000 or so clones, about three quarters of them seen just once. Specimen: memory CD4+ T cells sorted from blood. Subset described: CD45RA-negative fraction. The origin of the receptors is a woman in her 30s in good health.

The chain links TRBV29-1 to TRBJ2-2; 10 nucleotides line up with TRBD2. The CDR3 has 14 amino acids. The ends lost 7 bases at V and 4 bases at J; junction bases unmatched: 6. Germline V gives CDR1 SQVTM, CDR2 ANQGSEA. The CDR3 bases are TGCAGCGCCAGACGGACTAGCGGCACCGGGGAGCTGTTTTTT. Encoded protein: CSARRTSGTGELFF.

In this sample, this clone turned up once. A much bigger clone sits one base away, suggesting this may be a read error. Distinct nucleotide sequences in the sample also encode this CDR3. The chain couples TRBV14 to TRBJ2-1; 13 bases align to TRBD2. After removal of 1 base from V and 4 bases from J, the junction contained 4 bases not matched to a gene. In germline, CDR1 is SGHDN, CDR2 FVKESK. This CDR3 spans 17 amino acids. CDR3 sequence (DNA): TGTGCCAGCAGCCAAGGGACTAGCGGGAGTCAATACAATGAGCAGTTCTTC. Protein product: CASSQGTSGSQYNEQFF.

J is TRBJ2-2 and V is TRBV10-3, with 11 bases aligning to TRBD2. The CDR3 contains 18 residues. V shed 3 bases and J 1 base; nucleotides not matched to a gene: 7. Germline V gene lookup returns CDR1 ENHRY and CDR2 SYGVKD. CDR3 in DNA: TGTGCCATCAGTGACTTACTAGCGGGAGCCGGGAACACCGGGGAGCTGTTTTTT. It yields the protein CAISDLLAGAGNTGELFF.

J is TRBJ2-7 and V is TRBV30; 8 bases fit TRBD1. The CDR3 has 14 amino acids. V lost 2 bases, J lost 6 bases, and 9 bases stayed unmatched. Germline V CDR1 and CDR2: GTSNPN, SVGIG (reference sequence). CDR3 loop: CAWSQDRVNSEQYF. The CDR3 DNA reads TGTGCCTGGAGTCAGGACAGGGTGAATTCCGAGCAGTACTTC. Looking up the rest from reference TRBV30 and TRBJ2-7 gives the full variable domain: SQTIHQWPATLVQPVGSPLSLECTVEGTSNPNLYWYRQAAGRGLQLLFYSVGIGQISSEVPQNLSASRPQDRQFILSSKKLLLSDSGFYLCAWSQDRVNSEQYFGPGTRLTVT.

V gene TRBV7-2 combines with J gene TRBJ1-4; 9 bases agree with TRBD1. Germline loops: CDR1 SGHTA, CDR2 FQGNSA. V was clipped by 0 bases and J by 8 bases; unmatched bases: 7. CDR3 length: 16 amino acids. The CDR3 DNA is TGTGCCAGCAGCTTAGCGTCCGGGACAGGGACGGAAAAACTGTTTTTT. It translates to CASSLASGTGTEKLFF.

CDR3 sequence: CASSRPSAGLIYEQYF. In DNA, the CDR3 is TGTGCCAGCTCACGGCCCTCCGCGGGACTCATCTACGAGCAGTACTTC. This sequence joins TRBV4-2 and TRBJ2-7; tentative D call: TRBD2 (6 bases). V was pared by 8 bases and J by 3 bases, with 23 bases between. Looked up from germline, CDR1 is LGHNA and CDR2 is YNFKEQ. The CDR3 contains 16 residues.

The CDR3 sequence is CAWSVGFPKETQYF. As DNA, the CDR3 is TGTGCCTGGAGTGTGGGTTTCCCGAAAGAGACCCAGTACTTC. The rearrangement joins TRBV30 to TRBJ2-5; D not resolved. Trimming shortened V by 0 bases and J by 3 bases, and 11 bases separated the two germline ends. This CDR3 comprises 14 residues. Germline loops: CDR1 GTSNPN, CDR2 SVGIG (reference sequence).

V gene TRBV28 combines with J gene TRBJ2-2, with TRBD1 matching over 9 bases. The germline V gene encodes CDR1 MDHEN and CDR2 SYDVKM. V shed 9 bases and J 4 bases; nucleotides not matched to a gene: 9. CDR3 length equals 15 residues. The CDR3 bases are TGTGCCAGGTTTTGGACAGGGGCATCCACCGGGGAGCTGTTTTTT. Its translation is CARFWTGASTGELFF.

The rearrangement links TRBV28 to TRBJ1-2; D is undetermined. The CDR3 length is 12 residues. Germline loops: CDR1 MDHEN, CDR2 SYDVKM. Trimming stripped 2 bases from V and 7 bases from J, with 8 bases between. The CDR3 protein is CASSLTTGGYTF. DNA of the CDR3: TGTGCCAGCAGTTTAACCACCGGTGGCTACACCTTC.

This clone was recorded once. The rearrangement links TRBV27 to TRBJ1-5; 8 bases fit TRBD1. V shed 6 bases and J 7 bases; nucleotides not matched to a gene: 8. From germline, CDR1 is MNHEY and CDR2 SMNVEV (reference sequence). The CDR3 spans 14 residues. The DNA of the CDR3 is TGTGCCAGCAGCCGACAGGGGCGCTACCAGCCCCAGCATTTT. Protein product: CASSRQGRYQPQHF.